A selection of T cell receptor beta chains follows, all from one sample in a study of metastatic and nonmetastatic thyroid tumors. Using MiXCR, TCRdb re-called clones from the PCR reads. The top ten clones hold just under 3% of a sample with some 54,000 clones, 17% of them seen once. Sequencing was performed on blood. The receptors were gathered from a female donor with papillary thyroid cancer or a benign thyroid nodule (not recorded which). Some clones in this sample may be carry-over from other donors' samples. Each CDR3 is given without its conserved first and last residue. Fields, in order: V gene, clone size, J gene, CDR3 protein. Size is omitted from some rows. Given values are once, few, many or a class for expanded clones.

v_gene: TRBV20-1; abundance: many; j_gene: TRBJ1-2; CDR3aa: SARDEYRTGGFYGYT
v_gene: TRBV7-2; abundance: many; j_gene: TRBJ1-2; CDR3aa: ASSHGDRKRGYT
v_gene: TRBV30; abundance: many; j_gene: TRBJ1-2; CDR3aa: ASYRGRTDNYGYT
v_gene: TRBV20-1; abundance: many; j_gene: TRBJ1-5; CDR3aa: SAKQGTQPQH
v_gene: TRBV12-3/TRBV12-4; abundance: few; j_gene: TRBJ2-4; CDR3aa: ASSFEASGGIQNIQY
v_gene: TRBV27; abundance: many; j_gene: TRBJ2-2; CDR3aa: ASNSGQGAASTGELF
v_gene: TRBV12-3/TRBV12-4; abundance: many; j_gene: TRBJ1-1; CDR3aa: ASSGQGAEAF
v_gene: TRBV20-1; abundance: many; j_gene: TRBJ1-3; CDR3aa: SAQGTSERAGNTIY
v_gene: TRBV20-1; abundance: many; j_gene: TRBJ2-1; CDR3aa: SARSRGLNEQF
v_gene: TRBV5-1; abundance: many; j_gene: TRBJ2-3; CDR3aa: ASSYVPSSTDTQY
v_gene: TRBV6-1; abundance: .; j_gene: TRBJ1-5; CDR3aa: AMNRCSNQPQH
v_gene: TRBV6-1; abundance: few; j_gene: TRBJ2-7; CDR3aa: ASRPSGSAYEQY
v_gene: TRBV27; abundance: many; j_gene: TRBJ2-1; CDR3aa: ASRNRGTSGSYNEQF
v_gene: TRBV28; abundance: .; j_gene: TRBJ1-5; CDR3aa: ASGNQPQH
v_gene: TRBV4-1; abundance: .; j_gene: TRBJ2-1; CDR3aa: ASSQLVLSGVYEQF
v_gene: TRBV19; abundance: many; j_gene: TRBJ2-5; CDR3aa: ASSKGLAGRQETQY
v_gene: TRBV9; abundance: .; j_gene: TRBJ2-7; CDR3aa: ASSLAIGLSYEQY
v_gene: TRBV20-1; abundance: many; j_gene: TRBJ2-2; CDR3aa: RVSSNTGELF
v_gene: TRBV7-9; abundance: many; j_gene: TRBJ2-7; CDR3aa: ASTEAGVTYEQY
v_gene: TRBV6-5; abundance: .; j_gene: TRBJ1-5; CDR3aa: ASSYTHPGGYSNHPQH
v_gene: TRBV20-1; abundance: few; j_gene: TRBJ2-3; CDR3aa: SARESGRGDYEQY
v_gene: TRBV20-1; abundance: .; j_gene: TRBJ1-1; CDR3aa: SARDSRTVTEAF
v_gene: TRBV6-1; abundance: .; j_gene: TRBJ1-1; CDR3aa: ASSQSQRGRGAF
v_gene: TRBV7-6; abundance: many; j_gene: TRBJ1-4; CDR3aa: ASSLADRSEKLF
v_gene: TRBV6-1; abundance: .; j_gene: TRBJ2-1; CDR3aa: ASIPNTSGRKQF
v_gene: TRBV28; abundance: .; j_gene: TRBJ2-7; CDR3aa: AIRGGVGRDEQY
v_gene: TRBV7-8; abundance: many; j_gene: TRBJ2-7; CDR3aa: ASSPAAAYEQY
v_gene: TRBV6-5; abundance: few; j_gene: TRBJ1-2; CDR3aa: ASSLQGISGYT
v_gene: TRBV6-1; abundance: many; j_gene: TRBJ2-5; CDR3aa: ASSLGTASRETQY
v_gene: TRBV4-2; abundance: many; j_gene: TRBJ2-1; CDR3aa: ASSQGPAGAYNEQF
v_gene: TRBV27; abundance: many; j_gene: TRBJ2-1; CDR3aa: ASSSLTSGRYYNEQF
v_gene: TRBV11-2; abundance: .; j_gene: TRBJ1-2; CDR3aa: ASSKLMATGPYGYT
v_gene: TRBV6-1; abundance: many; j_gene: TRBJ2-5; CDR3aa: ASSPSGARGQETQY
v_gene: TRBV28; abundance: many; j_gene: TRBJ1-3; CDR3aa: ASTALGNTIY
v_gene: TRBV3-1; abundance: many; j_gene: TRBJ2-3; CDR3aa: ASSQDFDTQY
v_gene: TRBV19; abundance: many; j_gene: TRBJ2-1; CDR3aa: ASSIAPSRNEQF
v_gene: TRBV11-2; abundance: .; j_gene: TRBJ2-3; CDR3aa: ASSLVVIRDLRTYTQY
v_gene: TRBV2; abundance: many; j_gene: TRBJ2-5; CDR3aa: ASSEASGTGGVRETQY
v_gene: TRBV5-4; abundance: many; j_gene: TRBJ2-1; CDR3aa: ASSSSTGTGESNEQF
v_gene: TRBV4-3; abundance: few; j_gene: TRBJ1-5; CDR3aa: ASSQDLAGHQPQH
v_gene: TRBV18; abundance: many; j_gene: TRBJ2-5; CDR3aa: ASSYRAETQY
v_gene: TRBV2; abundance: many; j_gene: TRBJ2-3; CDR3aa: ASTPGLALDTQY
v_gene: TRBV20-1; abundance: .; j_gene: TRBJ2-3; CDR3aa: SAGGPITDTQY
v_gene: TRBV6-1; abundance: .; j_gene: TRBJ1-5; CDR3aa: ASRDRGRASNQPQH
v_gene: TRBV5-4; abundance: many; j_gene: TRBJ2-6; CDR3aa: ASSFWTGVSGANVLT
v_gene: TRBV15; abundance: many; j_gene: TRBJ2-1; CDR3aa: ATSRGGTGRF
v_gene: TRBV5-1; abundance: .; j_gene: TRBJ2-2; CDR3aa: ASSLQGGNTGDLF
v_gene: TRBV30; abundance: many; j_gene: TRBJ1-4; CDR3aa: AWCFQGEGKLF
v_gene: TRBV9; abundance: few; j_gene: TRBJ2-5; CDR3aa: ASSPGLAGGGRVQETQY
v_gene: TRBV18; abundance: .; j_gene: TRBJ2-7; CDR3aa: ASSPSLGNYSSSTSYEQY
v_gene: TRBV12-3/TRBV12-4; abundance: .; j_gene: TRBJ2-2; CDR3aa: ASSLEVVTVELF
v_gene: TRBV20-1; abundance: .; j_gene: TRBJ2-3; CDR3aa: SARGTSSGTDTQY